Detailed here is one T cell receptor beta chain. This specimen comes from a study of beta chain features in type 1 diabetes. The CDR3 length is 14 residues. V lost 3 bases and J lost 4, with 10 bases in between. Germline CDR1 and CDR2: SGHTA and FQGNSA. The study reverse transcribed the entire isolated RNA, so it sequenced expressed TCRB transcripts. Assay used: immunoSEQ multiplex PCR; TCRdb lists only in-frame clones, some missing. The data hold 160,000 or so clones, with 11% observed a single time. Sequencing was carried out using central memory CD4+ T cells from blood. The receptor was derived from a man aged 18 to 29 in good health. V usage is TRBV7-2 and J usage is TRBJ2-1; maybe TRBD1 (5 bases). As DNA, the CDR3 is TGTGCCAGCAGCTTTGGGGCGGCTTACAATGAGCAGTTCTTC. This sequence encodes CASSFGAAYNEQFF.